There are a few counts of the clone carrying this TCR beta chain. The target antigen is unknown. Gene and germline names: mouse. The missing CDR3 end, 1 residue past where the read stops, is filled in from the germline J gene. Data came from immunoSEQ multiplex PCR; TCRdb stores just in-frame clones and leaves some out. This sample has approximately 7,900 clones, with around 40% found just once. The data are from a study of tissue T cells after allogeneic stem cell transplantation. Study-level findings and limits: Sampling depth was limited, and the cohort was small and clinically varied. Some tissue clones might be persisting host cells; their alloreactivity or antigen specificity was not determined. Motif-based clustering found tissue-specific repertoire signatures shared across patients, though few clones were shared. TCR repertoires tracked anatomic similarity, regardless of disease or transplant status.

The germline V gene has CDR1 SGHSN and CDR2 HYEKVE. The CDR3 totals 15 residues. Losses at the gene ends were 4 bases for V and 3 bases for J; bases not matched to a gene: 6. Time point reported: mouse harvest day 7 after allogeneic transplant. Mouse grafts combined 10^7 T-cell-depleted bone marrow cells with 10^6 splenic CD5+ T cells. J is TRBJ2-2 and V is TRBV12-1; 8 nucleotides line up with TRBD1. Material: skin. The receptor's source is a female BALB/c mouse given C57BL/6 T cells with graft-versus-host disease after an allogeneic hematopoietic cell transplant. Partial CDR3 DNA: TGTGCCAGCTCCCGGACAGGGCGTGACACCGGGCAGCTCTAC. The encoded protein is CASSRTGRDTGQLY. The whole CDR3 is CASSRTGRDTGQLYF. The entire variable domain, with the rest obtained from reference TRBV12-1 and TRBJ2-2, is as follows: DSGVVQSPRHIIKEKGGRSVLTCIPISGHSNVVWYQQTLGKELKFLIQHYEKVERDKGFLPSRFSVQQFDDYHSEMNMSALELEDSAMYFCASSRTGRDTGQLYFGEGSKLTVL.